This TCR beta chain was recovered during a study of T cell changes during pregnancy in multiple sclerosis. Profiling relied on immunoSEQ multiplex PCR, and the TCRdb table lists in-frame clones only, not all of them. Altogether 65,000 to 95,000 clones are present, about 91% being singletons, with the ten largest covering 1.9%. V gave up 3 bases and J gave up 6 bases, with 11 bases separating them. The CDR3 has 13 residues. Germline assignment: CDR1 LGHNA and CDR2 YNFKEQ. The sequence was collected from a female donor with multiple sclerosis, enrolled in a pregnancy study. The V gene is TRBV4-2, the J gene TRBJ1-2; a possible D gene is TRBD1 (5 bases). The material sequenced was peripheral blood, taken before pregnancy. The CDR3 protein is CASSQQGGDGYTF. The DNA of the CDR3 is TGTGCCAGCAGCCAGCAGGGTGGGGATGGCTACACCTTC.